This T cell receptor beta chain was retrieved from a study of vaccination and CD4 T cells after COVID-19. Study conclusions and caveats: The analysis of convalescent patients involved relatively few individuals and lacked early post-infection timepoints.

Details on this clonotype: Its antigen remains unknown.

The CDR3 sequence is 15 residues long. V was pared by 5 bases and J by 1 base, with 14 bases between. CDR1 SGHKS and CDR2 YYEKEE come from the germline V gene (reference sequence). Treatment in this sample: roughly 10-day PBMC culture with coronavirus spike peptide pools or control peptides (ViraFEST assay). Sequencing of the DNA from cultured CD4+ T cells was carried out with the Oncomine TCR Beta short-read assay. A single record per CDR3 protein comes from TCRdb applying MiXCR to the PCR reads. The sample shows more than 13,000 distinct CDR3 sequences, around a third of them seen only once. The source of this sequence is a human donor with COVID-19. The chain carries TRBV5-5 and TRBJ2-3; D is perhaps TRBD1 or TRBD2 (5 bases each). The sequencing input was cultured CD4+ T cells from blood. The CDR3 loop reads CASRPGPRGTDTQYF. Here the CDR3 DNA reads TGTGCCAGCAGGCCGGGGCCCAGGGGCACAGATACGCAGTATTTT.